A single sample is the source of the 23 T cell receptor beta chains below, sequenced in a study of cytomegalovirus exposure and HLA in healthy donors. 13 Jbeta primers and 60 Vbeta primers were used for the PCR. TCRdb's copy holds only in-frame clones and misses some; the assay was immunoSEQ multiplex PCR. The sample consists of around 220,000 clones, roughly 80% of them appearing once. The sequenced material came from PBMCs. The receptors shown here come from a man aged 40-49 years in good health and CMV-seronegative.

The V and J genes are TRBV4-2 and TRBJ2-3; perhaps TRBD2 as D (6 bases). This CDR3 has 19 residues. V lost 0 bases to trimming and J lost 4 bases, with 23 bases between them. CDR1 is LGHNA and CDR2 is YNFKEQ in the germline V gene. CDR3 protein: CASSQESTGGSGLADTQYF. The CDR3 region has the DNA TGTGCCAGCAGCCAAGAGAGTACCGGCGGCAGCGGGTTAGCAGATACGCAGTATTTT.

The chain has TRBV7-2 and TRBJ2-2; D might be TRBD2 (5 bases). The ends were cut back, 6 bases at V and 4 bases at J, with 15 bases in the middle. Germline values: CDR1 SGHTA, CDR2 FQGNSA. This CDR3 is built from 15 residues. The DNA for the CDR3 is TGTGCCAGCAGTCCCGAGGGAGTGGGCACCGGGGAGCTGTTTTTT. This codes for CASSPEGVGTGELFF.

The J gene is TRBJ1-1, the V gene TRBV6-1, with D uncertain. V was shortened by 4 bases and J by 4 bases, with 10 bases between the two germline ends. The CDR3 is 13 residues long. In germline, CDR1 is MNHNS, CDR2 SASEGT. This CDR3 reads CASSATMSTEAFF. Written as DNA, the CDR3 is TGTGCCAGCAGTGCTACTATGAGCACTGAAGCTTTCTTT.

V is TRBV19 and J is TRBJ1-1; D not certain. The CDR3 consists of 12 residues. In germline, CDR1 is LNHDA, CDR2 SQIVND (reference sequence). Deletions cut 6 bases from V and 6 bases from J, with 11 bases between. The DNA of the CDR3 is TGTGCCAGTAGCCCGTTGCGGGCTGAAGCTTTCTTT. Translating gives CASSPLRAEAFF.

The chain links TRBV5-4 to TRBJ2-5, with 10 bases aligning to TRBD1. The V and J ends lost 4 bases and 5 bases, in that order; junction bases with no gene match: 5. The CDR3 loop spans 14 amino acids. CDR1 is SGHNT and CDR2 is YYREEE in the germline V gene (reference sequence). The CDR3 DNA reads TGTGCCAGCAGCCAGACAGGGGGCGTTGAGACCCAGTACTTC. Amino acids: CASSQTGGVETQYF.

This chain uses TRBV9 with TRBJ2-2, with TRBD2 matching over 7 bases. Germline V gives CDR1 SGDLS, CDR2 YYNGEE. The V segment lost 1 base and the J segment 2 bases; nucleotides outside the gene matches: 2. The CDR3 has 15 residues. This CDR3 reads CASSVSGINTGELFF. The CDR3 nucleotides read TGTGCCAGCAGCGTAAGCGGGATAAACACCGGGGAGCTGTTTTTT.

Written as DNA, the CDR3 is TGTGCCAGCAGCTTAGGTATAAGCTCACCCCTCCACTTT. Translating gives CASSLGISSPLHF. The V call is TRBV7-9, the J call TRBJ1-6; no definite D call. Germline CDR1 SEHNR, CDR2 FQNEAQ (reference sequence). The CDR3 spans 13 residues. Trimming pared 1 base from V and 10 bases from J, leaving 8 bases between.

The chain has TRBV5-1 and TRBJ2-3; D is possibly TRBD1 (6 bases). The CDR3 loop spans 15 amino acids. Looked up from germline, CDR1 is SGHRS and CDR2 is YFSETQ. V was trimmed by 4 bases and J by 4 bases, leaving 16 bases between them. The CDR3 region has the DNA TGCGCCAGCAGCCCGGCACGCAACAGGGCAGATACGCAGTATTTT. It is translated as CASSPARNRADTQYF. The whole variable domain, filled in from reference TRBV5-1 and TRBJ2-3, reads KAGVTQTPRYLIKTRGQQVTLSCSPISGHRSVSWYQQTPGQGLQFLFEYFSETQRNKGNFPGRFSGRQFSNSRSEMNVSTLELGDSALYLCASSPARNRADTQYFGPGTRLTVL.

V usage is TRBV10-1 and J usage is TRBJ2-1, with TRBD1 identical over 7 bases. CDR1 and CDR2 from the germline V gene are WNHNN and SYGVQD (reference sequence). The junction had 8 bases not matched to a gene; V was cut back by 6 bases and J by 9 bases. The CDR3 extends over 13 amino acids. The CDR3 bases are TGCGCCAGCAGCGTAGACAGGGCAAGTGAGCAGTTCTTC. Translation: CASSVDRASEQFF.

CDR3 coding DNA: TGTGCCAGCAGTTTAGAGGGAGGGGCCTACGAGCAGTACTTC. Translation gives CASSLEGGAYEQYF. This sequence joins TRBV6-6 and TRBJ2-7; 7 bases fit TRBD2. This CDR3 region has 14 residues. Trimming cost V 4 bases and J 2 bases; bases outside gene matches: 5. Germline V lookup: CDR1 MNHNY, CDR2 SVGAGI (reference sequence).

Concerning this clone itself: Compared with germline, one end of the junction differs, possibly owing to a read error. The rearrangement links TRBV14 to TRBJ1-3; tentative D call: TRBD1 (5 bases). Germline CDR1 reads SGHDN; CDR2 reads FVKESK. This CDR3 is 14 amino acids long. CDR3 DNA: TGTGCCAGCAGTCCCCTGGGGCCTGGAAACGCCATATATTTT. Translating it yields CASSPLGPGNAIYF.

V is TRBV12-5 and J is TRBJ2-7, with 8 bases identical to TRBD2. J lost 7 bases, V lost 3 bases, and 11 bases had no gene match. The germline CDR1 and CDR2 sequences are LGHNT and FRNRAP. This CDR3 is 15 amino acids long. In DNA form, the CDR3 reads TGTGCTAGTGGTTTTAAAGCGGGGGATCCGGAAGAGCAGTACTTC. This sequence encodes CASGFKAGDPEEQYF.

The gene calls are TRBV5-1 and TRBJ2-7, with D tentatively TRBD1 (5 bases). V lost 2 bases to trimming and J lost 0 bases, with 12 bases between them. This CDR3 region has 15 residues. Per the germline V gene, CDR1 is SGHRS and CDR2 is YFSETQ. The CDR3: CASSFISGISYEQYF. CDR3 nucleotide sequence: TGCGCCAGCAGCTTTATTTCAGGGATCTCCTACGAGCAGTACTTC.

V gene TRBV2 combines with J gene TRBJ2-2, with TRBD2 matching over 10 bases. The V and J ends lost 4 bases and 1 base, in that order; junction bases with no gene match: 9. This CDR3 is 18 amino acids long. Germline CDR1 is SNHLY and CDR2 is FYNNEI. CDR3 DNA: TGTGCCAGCAGTGTCCCAGCGGGAGGGCTGGGGAACACCGGGGAGCTGTTTTTT. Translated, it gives CASSVPAGGLGNTGELFF.

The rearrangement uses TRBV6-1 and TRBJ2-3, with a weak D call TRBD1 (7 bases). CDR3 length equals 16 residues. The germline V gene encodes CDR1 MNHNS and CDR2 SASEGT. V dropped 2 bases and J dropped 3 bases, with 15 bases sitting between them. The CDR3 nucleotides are TGTGCCAGCAGTGAATGGTCAGGGGGGAGAACAGATACGCAGTATTTT. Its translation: CASSEWSGGRTDTQYF.

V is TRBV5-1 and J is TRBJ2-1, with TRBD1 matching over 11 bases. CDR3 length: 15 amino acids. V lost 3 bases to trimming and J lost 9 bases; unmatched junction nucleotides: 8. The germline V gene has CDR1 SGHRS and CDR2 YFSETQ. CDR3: CASSSGQGAGGEQFF. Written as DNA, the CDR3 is TGCGCCAGCAGCTCAGGACAGGGGGCGGGCGGTGAGCAGTTCTTC.

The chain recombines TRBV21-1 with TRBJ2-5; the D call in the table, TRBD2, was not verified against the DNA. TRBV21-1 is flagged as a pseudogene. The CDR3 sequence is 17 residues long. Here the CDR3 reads CASSKGDPSGGQETQYF. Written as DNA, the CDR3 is TGTGCCAGCAGCAAAGGTGATCCTAGCGGGGGACAAGAGACCCAGTACTTC.

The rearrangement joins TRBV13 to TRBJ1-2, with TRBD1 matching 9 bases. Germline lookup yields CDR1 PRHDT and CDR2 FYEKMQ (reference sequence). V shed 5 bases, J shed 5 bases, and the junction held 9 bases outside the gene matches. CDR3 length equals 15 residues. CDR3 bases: TGTGCCAGCAGCGCCTCCGGGACAGGGTTATATGGCTACACCTTC. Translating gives CASSASGTGLYGYTF. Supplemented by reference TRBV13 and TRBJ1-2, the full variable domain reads AAGVIQSPRHLIKEKRETATLKCYPIPRHDTVYWYQQGPGQDPQFLISFYEKMQSDKGSIPDRFSAQQFSDYHSELNMSSLELGDSALYFCASSASGTGLYGYTFGSGTRLTVV.

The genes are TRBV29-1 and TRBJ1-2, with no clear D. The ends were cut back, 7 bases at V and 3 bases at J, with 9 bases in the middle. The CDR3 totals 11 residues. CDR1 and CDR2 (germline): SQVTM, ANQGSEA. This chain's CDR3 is CSARGDYGYTF. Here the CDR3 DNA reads TGCAGCGCCCGAGGTGACTATGGCTACACCTTC.

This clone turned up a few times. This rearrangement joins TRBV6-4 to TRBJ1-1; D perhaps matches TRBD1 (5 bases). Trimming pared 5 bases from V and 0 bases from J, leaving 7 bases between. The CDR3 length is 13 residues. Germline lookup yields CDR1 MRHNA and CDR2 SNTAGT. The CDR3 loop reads CASSSGMNTEAFF. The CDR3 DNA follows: TGTGCCAGCAGTTCAGGGATGAACACTGAAGCTTTCTTT.

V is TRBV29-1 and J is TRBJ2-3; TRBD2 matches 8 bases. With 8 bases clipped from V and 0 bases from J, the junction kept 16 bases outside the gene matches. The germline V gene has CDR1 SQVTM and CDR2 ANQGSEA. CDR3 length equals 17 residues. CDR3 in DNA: TGCAGCCTCCTGGGGGGCCCGGGGGGGGACAGCACAGATACGCAGTATTTT. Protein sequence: CSLLGGPGGDSTDTQYF.

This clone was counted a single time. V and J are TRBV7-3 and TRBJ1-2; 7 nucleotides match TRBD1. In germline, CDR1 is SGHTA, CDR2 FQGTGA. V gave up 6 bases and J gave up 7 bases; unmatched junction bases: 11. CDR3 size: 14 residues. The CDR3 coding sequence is TGTGCCAGCAGACCAGGGGGATTGACGGGTGGCTACACCTTC. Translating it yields CASRPGGLTGGYTF.

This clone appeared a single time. This CDR3 is CASSARGRTNEKLFF. CDR3 DNA: TGTGCCAGCAGTGCCAGGGGGCGGACTAATGAAAAACTGTTTTTT. This chain uses TRBV27 with TRBJ1-4, with 8 bases matching TRBD1. Trimming took 5 bases from V and 2 from J; bases not matched to a gene: 4. The CDR3 length is 15 residues. The germline V gene has CDR1 MNHEY and CDR2 SMNVEV (reference sequence).